These T cell receptor beta chains were read from a single sample in a study of T cell repertoires in cytomegalovirus infection. Their specific antigens are unknown. TCRdb redid the calling of the reads with MiXCR, one entry per CDR3 protein. The sample has 60,000 to 80,000 distinct CDR3 sequences, 20% to 25% seen once; the top ten hold 73%. Source: CD8+ T cells from cultured PBMCs, taken from culture after CMV antigen stimulation. These receptors came from a human donor in good health (CMV status not recorded). Some clones in this sample may be carry-over from other donors' samples. The CDR3 runs from the conserved cysteine through the conserved F or W. The D gene is left open where the match is weak. Clone size is shown for a subset of rows, as once, few, many or a class of expanded clone.

TRBD2	NA	19	TRBV7-2	TRBJ2-3	CASSPGEPSGGPSTDTQYF	TGTGCCAGCAGCCCTGGGGAGCCTAGCGGGGGGCCGAGCACAGATACGCAGTATTTT
NA	NA	15	TRBV7-2	TRBJ2-3	CASSLAGPSTDTQYF	TGTGCCAGCAGCTTAGCGGGGCCAAGCACAGATACGCAGTATTTT
NA	NA	16	TRBV5-4	TRBJ1-1	CASSDIAGDENTEAFF	TGTGCCAGCAGCGACATCGCAGGGGACGAGAACACTGAAGCTTTCTTT
TRBD1	few	13	TRBV7-6	TRBJ2-1	CASSGQGNNEQFF	TGTGCCAGCAGCGGACAGGGGAACAATGAGCAGTTCTTC
NA	NA	13	TRBV7-2	TRBJ1-1	CASSSNRQVTAFF	TGTGCCAGCAGCTCAAACAGACAGGTTACGGCTTTCTTT
NA	NA	12	TRBV7-8	TRBJ2-2	CASSFGGGELFF	TGTGCCAGCAGCTTTGGGGGCGGGGAGCTGTTTTTT
TRBD1	few	17	TRBV6-2/TRBV6-3	TRBJ1-5	CASSYSRQGGPNQPQHF	TGTGCCAGCAGTTACTCGAGACAGGGAGGACCCAATCAGCCCCAGCATTTT
NA	NA	15	TRBV11-3	TRBJ1-1	CASSLGRGGDTEAFF	TGTGCCAGCAGCTTAGGGAGAGGGGGAGACACTGAAGCTTTCTTT
NA	NA	15	TRBV12-3/TRBV12-4	TRBJ1-1	CASSPPSVSDTEAFF	TGTGCCAGCAGTCCTCCTTCTGTGTCGGACACTGAAGCTTTCTTT
TRBD1	NA	15	TRBV9	TRBJ1-5	CASSKTGGLNQPQHF	TGTGCCAGCAGCAAAACAGGGGGGTTAAATCAGCCCCAGCATTTT
TRBD1	few	15	TRBV7-2	TRBJ1-6	CASSLVGDRDSPLHF	TGTGCCAGCAGCTTAGTTGGGGACAGGGATTCACCCCTCCACTTT
NA	NA	15	TRBV7-3	TRBJ2-1	CASSLDGSSYNEQFF	TGTGCCAGCAGCTTGGACGGGAGCTCCTACAATGAGCAGTTCTTC
NA	few	15	TRBV6-5	TRBJ2-7	CASSYSSGTPYEQYF	TGTGCCAGCAGTTACTCGTCGGGGACCCCCTACGAGCAGTACTTC
NA	NA	14	TRBV9	TRBJ2-7	CASSVGRGIYEQYF	TGTGCCAGCAGCGTAGGAAGGGGGATCTACGAGCAGTACTTC